The source of this TCR beta chain is a study of spatial heterogeneity in lung cancer. Every molecule of TCR cDNA had its own unique molecular identifier. Each CDR3 protein is one row after TCRdb ran MiXCR on the 5' RACE reads. The table shows approximately 27,000 distinct CDR3 sequences, with around 6% occurring only once. This clonotype was picked up many times. The length of the CDR3 is 12 residues. Germline V gene lookup returns CDR1 MNHEY and CDR2 SVGEGT. V lost 6 bases, J lost 6 bases, and 10 bases lay in between. As for time point: blood at routine non-recurrence follow-up after resection. Whole RNA, which was extracted from tumor, nontumor lung tissue or frozen PBMC, was sequenced without any cell sorting.

This receptor was obtained from a male donor with early-stage non-small cell lung cancer. The genes are TRBV6-2 or TRBV6-3 and TRBJ2-3; D uncertain. Sequenced material: PBMCs, taken at follow-up. The CDR3 DNA is TGTGCCAGCAGCCGACTCCTGGATACGCAGTATTTT. Residues: CASSRLLDTQYF.